These 30 T cell receptor beta chains were all obtained from the same sample, sequenced in a study of identical twins. TCRdb fed the 5' RACE reads into MiXCR, producing one record per CDR3 protein. The sample consists of 280,000 or so distinct CDR3 sequences, 6.5% to 9.5% of them appearing once. These sequences were also reported in another study, on yellow fever vaccine responses in identical twins.

Sequencing input: memory (CD45RO+) T cells sorted from blood. These receptors originate from a woman younger than 30 in good health.

DNA for the CDR3: TGTGCCAGCAGTTTAGTAGAGGTCAGGGGGCCGGGTGAGACCCAGTACTTC. This translates into CASSLVEVRGPGETQYF. V is TRBV12-3 or TRBV12-4 and J is TRBJ2-5; TRBD1 matches at 8 bases. The V and J ends lost 1 base and 5 bases, in that order; junction bases with no gene match: 12. CDR3 size: 17 residues.

This chain joins TRBV6-4 and TRBJ2-1, with 7 bases lining up with TRBD1. From germline, CDR1 is MRHNA and CDR2 SNTAGT. The CDR3 contains 14 residues. The ends lost 3 bases at V and 6 bases at J; junction bases unmatched: 5. The CDR3 DNA follows: TGTGCCAGCAGTGATATGCAGGGGGTCAATGAGCAGTTCTTC. Translating gives CASSDMQGVNEQFF.

The chain joins TRBV20-1 to TRBJ1-1; tentatively, D is TRBD1 (5 bases). CDR1 and CDR2 (germline): DFQATT, SNEGSKA (reference sequence). V gave up 0 bases and J gave up 4 bases, with 15 bases separating them. The CDR3 runs 15 residues. CDR3 sequence: CSAREGRGTVTEAFF. Here the CDR3 DNA reads TGCAGTGCTAGAGAGGGGCGTGGCACCGTCACTGAAGCTTTCTTT.

This clonotype was observed many times. The chain uses TRBV20-1 and TRBJ2-3, with a possible D match to TRBD2 (6 bases). The CDR3 is 11 residues long. Trimming took 6 bases from V and 4 from J, leaving 8 bases between them. Germline V gene lookup returns CDR1 DFQATT and CDR2 SNEGSKA (reference sequence). CDR3 DNA sequence: TGCAGTGCCACGGGGGCAGATACGCAGTATTTT. Its translation: CSATGADTQYF.

V is TRBV6-1 and J is TRBJ2-2; 7 bases agree with TRBD2. This CDR3 has 15 amino acids. V lost 3 bases to trimming and J lost 3 bases; unmatched junction nucleotides: 4. Germline CDR1 and CDR2: MNHNS and SASEGT. This CDR3 reads CASSDGLDHTGELFF. The CDR3 DNA follows: TGTGCCAGCAGTGATGGACTAGATCACACCGGGGAGCTGTTTTTT.

The chain recombines TRBV6-5 with TRBJ1-6; a weak D match, TRBD1 (5 bases). CDR1 and CDR2 from the germline V gene are MNHEY and SVGAGI. V was cut by 6 bases and J by 7 bases, with 7 bases left in between. The CDR3 sequence is 12 residues long. The CDR3 DNA reads as TGTGCCAGCAGGCGACAGAATTCACCCCTCCACTTT. Protein product: CASRRQNSPLHF.

This clonotype was found many times. The V and J genes are TRBV11-2 and TRBJ2-7; the D is unclear. The CDR3 totals 15 residues. V was trimmed by 0 bases and J by 2 bases, leaving 11 bases between them. CDR1 SGHAT and CDR2 FQNNGV come from the germline V gene. The CDR3 reads CASSLDRGRTYEQYF. DNA of the CDR3: TGTGCCAGCAGCTTAGATCGAGGCAGGACCTACGAGCAGTACTTC.

This rearrangement joins TRBV29-1 to TRBJ2-1, with a possible D match to TRBD2 (6 bases). Germline loops: CDR1 SQVTM, CDR2 ANQGSEA. The CDR3 extends over 16 amino acids. Trimming removed 3 bases from V and 0 bases from J, with 15 bases in between. The CDR3 region has the DNA TGCAGCGTTGACGCACTAGCACCGAGCTCCTACAATGAGCAGTTCTTC. As protein: CSVDALAPSSYNEQFF.

This chain joins TRBV28 and TRBJ2-1; a possible D gene is TRBD1 (6 bases). The CDR3 length is 12 residues. Germline V gene sequence: CDR1 MDHEN, CDR2 SYDVKM. The V end was cut by 6 bases, the J end by 5 bases, with 8 bases between. This CDR3 reads CASRRTDNEQFF. CDR3 coding DNA: TGTGCCAGCAGGCGGACAGACAATGAGCAGTTCTTC.

The table lists this clonotype with many counts. This chain connects TRBV7-6 to TRBJ1-6, with 10 bases fitting TRBD1. This CDR3 spans 15 amino acids. The germline gives CDR1 SGHVS, CDR2 FNYEAQ. V trimming: 3 bases; J trimming: 10 bases; junction bases outside the gene matches: 6. The CDR3 protein is CASSFDRGPCSPLHF. For the CDR3, the DNA is TGTGCCAGCAGCTTTGACAGGGGGCCCTGCTCACCCCTCCACTTT.

This sequence joins TRBV5-5 and TRBJ2-2; TRBD2 is a possible D gene (6 bases). Germline lookup yields CDR1 SGHKS and CDR2 YYEKEE (reference sequence). V shed 4 bases and J shed 6 bases, with 22 bases lying between them. This CDR3 spans 17 amino acids. The CDR3 DNA reads TGTGCCAGCAGCGCCCCGGGTGGAGGGTTTATCGCCGGGGAGCTGTTTTTT. It encodes CASSAPGGGFIAGELFF.

This clonotype occurred a few times. This rearrangement joins TRBV5-1 to TRBJ2-4, with TRBD1 as a possible D gene (6 bases). The CDR3 is 16 residues long. V dropped 0 bases and J dropped 1 base, with 11 bases sitting between them. CDR1 and CDR2 from the germline V gene are SGHRS and YFSETQ. CDR3 in DNA: TGCGCCAGCAGCTTGGGAGGGGGAGAGGCCAAAAACATTCAGTACTTC. Encoded protein: CASSLGGGEAKNIQYF.

The sample holds a few counts of this clonotype. This sequence joins TRBV6-1 and TRBJ2-5; TRBD1 matches at 7 bases. Trimming removed 4 bases from V and 5 bases from J; junction bases left unmatched: 4. This CDR3 has 13 residues. From germline, CDR1 is MNHNS and CDR2 SASEGT. The DNA for the CDR3 is TGTGCCAGCAGTGGCGACAGGGTGGAGACCCAGTACTTC. Translated: CASSGDRVETQYF.

The chain joins TRBV3-1 to TRBJ2-2; D unclear. V was cut by 10 bases and J by 0 bases, with 15 bases left in between. The CDR3 covers 15 residues. Germline assignment: CDR1 LGHDT and CDR2 YNNKEL (reference sequence). CDR3 sequence (DNA): TGTGCCACCACCCAATCCTTTCCGAACACCGGGGAGCTGTTTTTT. As protein: CATTQSFPNTGELFF.

The J gene is TRBJ1-5, the V gene TRBV19; D is uncertain. The CDR3 has 12 residues. V shed 5 bases and J shed 5 bases, with 7 bases lying between them. From germline, CDR1 is LNHDA and CDR2 SQIVND (reference sequence). The CDR3 region is CASSFIDQPQHF. In DNA form, the CDR3 reads TGTGCCAGTAGTTTTATTGATCAGCCCCAGCATTTT. The variable domain in full, with the rest retrieved from reference TRBV19 and TRBJ1-5, is DGGITQSPKYLFRKEGQNVTLSCEQNLNHDAMYWYRQDPGQGLRLIYYSQIVNDFQKGDIAEGYSVSREKKESFPLTVTSAQKNPTAFYLCASSFIDQPQHFGDGTRLSIL.

This clonotype was observed many times. The chain links TRBV6-2 or TRBV6-3 to TRBJ1-6; TRBD1 is a possible D gene (6 bases). The ends were cut back, 0 bases at V and 8 bases at J, with 11 bases in the middle. CDR3 length: 15 residues. Germline CDR1 reads MNHEY; CDR2 reads SVGEGT. This CDR3 is CASSYSQGLHSPLHF. The CDR3 region has the DNA TGTGCCAGCAGTTACTCGCAGGGGCTCCATTCACCCCTCCACTTT.

In its sample, this clonotype was seen a few times. The chain is built from TRBV20-1 and TRBJ1-1; 11 bases are shared with TRBD1. The CDR3 contains 13 residues. Germline V CDR1 and CDR2: DFQATT, SNEGSKA (reference sequence). V lost 5 bases and J lost 11; bases outside the gene matches: 10. The CDR3 DNA sequence: TGCAGTGCTCCTCCGGGACAGGGGGTGGGGGCTTTCTTT. Its protein is CSAPPGQGVGAFF.

This clonotype came up a few times. This chain joins TRBV21-1 and TRBJ2-1; the table assigns TRBD1, which was not confirmed against the DNA. TRBV21-1 constitutes a pseudogene. This CDR3 is built from 17 residues. CDR3 region: CASSKSPEANSYNEQFF. The CDR3 nucleotides read TGTGCCAGCAGCAAAAGCCCGGAGGCAAACTCCTACAATGAGCAGTTCTTC.

This clonotype occurred many times. The rearrangement joins TRBV7-9 to TRBJ2-1; D gene ambiguous. The germline V gene has CDR1 SEHNR and CDR2 FQNEAQ (reference sequence). The germline V and J ends were trimmed by 0 bases and 2 bases, with 2 bases remaining between them. The CDR3 runs 13 residues. The CDR3: CASSLATYNEQFF. In DNA, the CDR3 is TGTGCCAGCAGCTTAGCTACCTACAATGAGCAGTTCTTC.

This chain links TRBV23-1 with TRBJ2-3; D not certain. TRBV23-1 is recorded as an ORF, its role being uncertain. The CDR3 runs 17 residues. Trimming pared 7 bases from V and 5 bases from J, leaving 25 bases between. DNA for the CDR3: TGCGCCAGCAAAAAATCGACCGTGCCCAGACTCGGAGATACGCAGTATTTT. Translated: CASKKSTVPRLGDTQYF.

This clonotype was detected only a few times. The V gene is TRBV6-1, the J gene TRBJ2-3; 9 nucleotides align to TRBD2. The CDR3 has 16 amino acids. CDR1 is MNHNS and CDR2 is SASEGT in the germline V gene. The V and J ends lost 1 base and 1 base, in that order; junction bases with no gene match: 3. CDR3 sequence reads: CASSEVGGGGTDTQYF. The CDR3 DNA is TGTGCCAGCAGTGAAGTTGGCGGGGGGGGCACAGATACGCAGTATTTT.

This clonotype was recorded at least ten times. The V call is TRBV7-8, the J call TRBJ2-7; 8 bases agree with TRBD2. This CDR3 contains 15 residues. Trimming took 1 base from V and 4 from J; bases not matched to a gene: 6. Germline V lookup: CDR1 SGHVS, CDR2 FQNEAQ. The CDR3: CASSLGGTSSYEQYF. CDR3 in DNA: TGTGCCAGCAGCTTAGGTGGGACTAGTAGTTACGAGCAGTACTTC.

This clonotype appeared many times. The gene calls are TRBV5-5 and TRBJ1-5, with 9 bases aligning to TRBD1. Germline loops: CDR1 SGHKS, CDR2 YYEKEE (reference sequence). Germline trimming cut 3 bases from V and 4 bases from J; bases unmatched to any gene: 5. The CDR3 is 15 residues long. CDR3 nucleotide sequence: TGTGCCAGCAGCTGGGGACAGGGAGGAAATCAGCCCCAGCATTTT. It codes for CASSWGQGGNQPQHF.

This clonotype was detected a few times. The CDR3 loop is CATKIPGTSGGGTDTQYF. In nucleotides, the CDR3 is TGCGCCACCAAGATTCCCGGGACTAGCGGGGGGGGCACAGATACGCAGTATTTT. This rearrangement joins TRBV10-2 to TRBJ2-3, with TRBD2 matching 16 bases. V lost 10 bases to trimming and J lost 1 base; unmatched junction nucleotides: 11. Germline V gives CDR1 WSHSY, CDR2 SAAADI. The CDR3 contains 18 residues.

This clonotype was observed at least ten times. This chain joins TRBV10-3 and TRBJ2-4; TRBD1 agrees at 9 bases. From germline, CDR1 is ENHRY and CDR2 SYGVKD. Losses at the gene ends were 3 bases for V and 8 bases for J; bases not matched to a gene: 5. The CDR3 extends over 14 amino acids. CDR3 loop: CAISDTTGGDIQYF. DNA of the CDR3: TGTGCCATCAGTGATACGACAGGGGGAGACATTCAGTACTTC.

This clonotype turned up a few times. The rearrangement joins TRBV14 to TRBJ2-7, with 7 bases aligning to TRBD2. Germline V gene sequence: CDR1 SGHDN, CDR2 FVKESK. The CDR3 is 16 amino acids. V dropped 1 base and J dropped 0; count of bases not matched to a gene: 6. CDR3 loop: CASSQGGGPSSYEQYF. The CDR3 nucleotides are TGTGCCAGCAGCCAAGGGGGGGGTCCGAGCTCCTACGAGCAGTACTTC.

This clonotype was seen ten or more times. The rearrangement uses TRBV7-9 and TRBJ1-3; tentative D call: TRBD1 (5 bases). V lost 2 bases and J 0 bases, leaving 11 bases between the germline ends. Germline CDR1 SEHNR, CDR2 FQNEAQ (reference sequence). The CDR3 length is 16 residues. The CDR3 region has the DNA TGTGCCAGCAGCTTACTCGGGGCAGCCTCTGGAAACACCATATATTTT. Its translation: CASSLLGAASGNTIYF.

This clonotype has more than one count but fewer than ten. The chain couples TRBV12-3 or TRBV12-4 to TRBJ2-2, with D possibly matching TRBD1 (5 bases). The V gene lost 5 bases and the J gene lost 5 bases, with 15 bases spanning the gap. The CDR3 covers 15 residues. The CDR3 here is CASSNLVRTTGELFF. CDR3 bases: TGTGCCAGCAGTAACCTAGTTAGGACAACCGGGGAGCTGTTTTTT.

This clonotype has at least ten counts. The CDR3 nucleotides read TGTGCCAGCATGGTCGGGGCCACTGAAGCTTTCTTT. Amino acids: CASMVGATEAFF. The chain couples TRBV12-3 or TRBV12-4 to TRBJ1-1, with D maybe TRBD1 (5 bases). The CDR3 has 12 residues. V lost 7 bases, J lost 4 bases, and 10 bases lay in between.

This clonotype has a count of ten or more. J is TRBJ2-3 and V is TRBV4-1; possibly TRBD1 for D (5 bases). The CDR3 consists of 16 residues. V dropped 6 bases and J dropped 2 bases, with 18 bases sitting between them. Germline assignment: CDR1 MGHRA and CDR2 YSYEKL. CDR3 coding DNA: TGCGCCAGCAGGTCCCTGGGCGGTGGGGCCACAGATACGCAGTATTTT. This codes for CASRSLGGGATDTQYF.